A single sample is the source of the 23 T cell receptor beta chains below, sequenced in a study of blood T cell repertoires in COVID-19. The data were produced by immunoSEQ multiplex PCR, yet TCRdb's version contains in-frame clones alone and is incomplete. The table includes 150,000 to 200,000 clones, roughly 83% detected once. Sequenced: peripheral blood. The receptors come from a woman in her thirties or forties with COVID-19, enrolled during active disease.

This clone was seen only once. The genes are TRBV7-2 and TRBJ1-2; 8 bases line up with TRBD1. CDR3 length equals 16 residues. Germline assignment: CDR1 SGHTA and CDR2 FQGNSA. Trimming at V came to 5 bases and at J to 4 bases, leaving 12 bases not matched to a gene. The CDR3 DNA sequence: TGTGCCAGCAGCGCTCCCCCAGGGGGCTACCGCTATGGCTACACCTTC. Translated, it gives CASSAPPGGYRYGYTF. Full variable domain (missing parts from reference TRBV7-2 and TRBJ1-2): GAGVSQSPSNKVTEKGKDVELRCDPISGHTALYWYRQSLGQGLEFLIYFQGNSAPDKSGLPSDRFSAERTGGSVSTLTIQRTQQEDSAVYLCASSAPPGGYRYGYTFGSGTRLTVV.

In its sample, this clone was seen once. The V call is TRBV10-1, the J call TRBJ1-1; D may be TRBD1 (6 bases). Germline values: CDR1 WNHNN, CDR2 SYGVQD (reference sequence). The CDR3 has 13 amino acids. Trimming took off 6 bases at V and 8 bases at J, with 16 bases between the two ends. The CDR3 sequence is CASSRDTMREAFF. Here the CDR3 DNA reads TGCGCCAGCAGCCGGGACACCATGCGGGAAGCTTTCTTT.

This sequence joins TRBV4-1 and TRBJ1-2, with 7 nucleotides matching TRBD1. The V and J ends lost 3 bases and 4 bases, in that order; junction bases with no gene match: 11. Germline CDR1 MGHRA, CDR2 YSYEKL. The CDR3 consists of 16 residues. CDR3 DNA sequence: TGCGCCAGCAGCCACCCCAGGGGGGACCATTCCTATGGCTACACCTTC. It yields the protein CASSHPRGDHSYGYTF.

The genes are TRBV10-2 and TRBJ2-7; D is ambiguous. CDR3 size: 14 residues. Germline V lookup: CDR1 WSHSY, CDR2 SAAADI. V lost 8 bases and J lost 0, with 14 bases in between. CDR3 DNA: TGCGCCAGCCTTCAGCGCGCAAGCTCCTACGAGCAGTACTTC. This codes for CASLQRASSYEQYF.

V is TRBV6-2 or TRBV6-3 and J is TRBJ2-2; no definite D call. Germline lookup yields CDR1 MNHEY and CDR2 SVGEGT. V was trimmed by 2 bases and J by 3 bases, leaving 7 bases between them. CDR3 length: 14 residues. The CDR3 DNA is TGTGCCAGCAGTTACGGGCAGTACACCGGGGAGCTGTTTTTT. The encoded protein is CASSYGQYTGELFF.

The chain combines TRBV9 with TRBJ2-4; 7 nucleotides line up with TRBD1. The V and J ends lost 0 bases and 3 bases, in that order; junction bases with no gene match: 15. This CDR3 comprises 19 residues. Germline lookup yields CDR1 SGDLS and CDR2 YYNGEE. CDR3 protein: CASSVAPEFWGQYKNIQYF. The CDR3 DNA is TGTGCCAGCAGCGTAGCTCCTGAATTTTGGGGACAGTACAAAAACATTCAGTACTTC.

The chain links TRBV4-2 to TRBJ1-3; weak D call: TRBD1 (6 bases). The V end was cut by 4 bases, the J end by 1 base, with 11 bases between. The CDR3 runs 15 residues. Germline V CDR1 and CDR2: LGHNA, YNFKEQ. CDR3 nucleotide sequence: TGTGCCAGCAGCCGGAATCAGGGGTCTGGAAACACCATATATTTT. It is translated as CASSRNQGSGNTIYF.

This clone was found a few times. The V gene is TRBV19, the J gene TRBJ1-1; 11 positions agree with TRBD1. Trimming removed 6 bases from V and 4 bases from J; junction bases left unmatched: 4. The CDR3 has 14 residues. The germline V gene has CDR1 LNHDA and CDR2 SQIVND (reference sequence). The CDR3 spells CASRGQGVGTEAFF. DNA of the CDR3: TGTGCCAGTAGGGGACAGGGGGTCGGCACTGAAGCTTTCTTT.

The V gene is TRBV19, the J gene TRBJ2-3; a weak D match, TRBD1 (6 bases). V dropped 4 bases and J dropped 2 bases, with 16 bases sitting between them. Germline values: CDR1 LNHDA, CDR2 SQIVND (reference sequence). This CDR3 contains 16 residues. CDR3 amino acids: CASSTITGLTTDTQYF. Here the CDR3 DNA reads TGTGCCAGTAGTACCATAACAGGGCTCACCACAGATACGCAGTATTTT.

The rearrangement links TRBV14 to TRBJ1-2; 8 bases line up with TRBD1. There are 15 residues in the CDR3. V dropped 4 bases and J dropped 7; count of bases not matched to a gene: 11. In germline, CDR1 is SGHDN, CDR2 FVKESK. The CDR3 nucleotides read TGTGCCAGCAGCCTTCAACCTTCAACAGGGGGTGGCTACACCTTC. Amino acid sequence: CASSLQPSTGGGYTF.

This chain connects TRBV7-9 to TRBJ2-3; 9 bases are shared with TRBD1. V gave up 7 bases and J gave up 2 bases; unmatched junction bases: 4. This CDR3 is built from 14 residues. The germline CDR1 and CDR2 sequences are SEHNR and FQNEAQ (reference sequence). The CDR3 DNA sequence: TGTGCCAGCACCGGGACAGGGTCCACAGATACGCAGTATTTT. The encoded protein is CASTGTGSTDTQYF.

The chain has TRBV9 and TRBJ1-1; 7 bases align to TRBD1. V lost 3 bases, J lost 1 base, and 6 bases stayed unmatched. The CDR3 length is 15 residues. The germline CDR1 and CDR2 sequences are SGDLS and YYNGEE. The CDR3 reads CASSGGRQGNTEAFF. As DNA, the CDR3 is TGTGCCAGCAGCGGTGGGAGACAGGGGAACACTGAAGCTTTCTTT.

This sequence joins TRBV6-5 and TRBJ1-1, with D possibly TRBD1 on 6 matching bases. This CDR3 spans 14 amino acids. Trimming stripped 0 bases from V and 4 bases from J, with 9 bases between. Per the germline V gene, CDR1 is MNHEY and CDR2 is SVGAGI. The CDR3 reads CASSYSTGSTEAFF. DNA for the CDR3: TGTGCCAGCAGTTACTCGACAGGTTCCACTGAAGCTTTCTTT.

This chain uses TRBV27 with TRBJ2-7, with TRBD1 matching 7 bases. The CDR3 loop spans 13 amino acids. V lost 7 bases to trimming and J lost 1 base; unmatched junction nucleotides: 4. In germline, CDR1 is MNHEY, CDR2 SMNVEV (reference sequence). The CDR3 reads CASNRQGSYEQYF. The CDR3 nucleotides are TGTGCCAGCAATCGACAGGGATCCTACGAGCAGTACTTC.

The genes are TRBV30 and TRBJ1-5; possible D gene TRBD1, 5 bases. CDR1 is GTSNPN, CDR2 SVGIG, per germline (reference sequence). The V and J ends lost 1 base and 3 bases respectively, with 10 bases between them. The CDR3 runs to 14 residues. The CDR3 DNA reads TGTGCCTGGAGTGGTTCAGGGCTCAATCAGCCCCAGCATTTT. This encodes CAWSGSGLNQPQHF.

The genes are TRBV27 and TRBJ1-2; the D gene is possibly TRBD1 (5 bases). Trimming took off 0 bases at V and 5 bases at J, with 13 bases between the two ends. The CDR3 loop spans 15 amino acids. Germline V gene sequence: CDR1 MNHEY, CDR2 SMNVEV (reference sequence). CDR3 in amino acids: CASSLSAGGGYGYTF. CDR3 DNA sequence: TGTGCCAGCAGTTTATCCGCCGGGGGAGGGTATGGCTACACCTTC.

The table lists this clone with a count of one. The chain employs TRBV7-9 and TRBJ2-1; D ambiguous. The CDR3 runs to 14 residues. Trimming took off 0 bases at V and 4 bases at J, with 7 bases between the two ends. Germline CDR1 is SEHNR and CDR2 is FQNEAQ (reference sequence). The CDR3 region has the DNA TGTGCCAGCAGCTTAGCGCGAGGATACAATGAGCAGTTCTTC. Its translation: CASSLARGYNEQFF. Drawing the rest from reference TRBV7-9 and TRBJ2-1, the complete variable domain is DTGVSQNPRHKITKRGQNVTFRCDPISEHNRLYWYRQTLGQGPEFLTYFQNEAQLEKSRLLSDRFSAERPKGSFSTLEIQRTEQGDSAMYLCASSLARGYNEQFFGPGTRLTVL.

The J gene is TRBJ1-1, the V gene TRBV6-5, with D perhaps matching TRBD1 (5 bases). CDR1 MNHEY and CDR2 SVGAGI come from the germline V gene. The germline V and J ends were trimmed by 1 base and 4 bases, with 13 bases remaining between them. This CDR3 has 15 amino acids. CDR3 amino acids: CASSYYGATGTEAFF. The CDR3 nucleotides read TGTGCCAGCAGTTACTATGGGGCGACGGGCACTGAAGCTTTCTTT.

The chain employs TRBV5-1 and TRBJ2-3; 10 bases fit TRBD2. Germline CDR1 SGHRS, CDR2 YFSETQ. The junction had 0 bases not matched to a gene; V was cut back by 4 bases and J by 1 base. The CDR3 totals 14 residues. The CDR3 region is CASSLAGGTDTQYF. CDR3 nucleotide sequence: TGCGCCAGCAGCCTAGCGGGAGGCACAGATACGCAGTATTTT.

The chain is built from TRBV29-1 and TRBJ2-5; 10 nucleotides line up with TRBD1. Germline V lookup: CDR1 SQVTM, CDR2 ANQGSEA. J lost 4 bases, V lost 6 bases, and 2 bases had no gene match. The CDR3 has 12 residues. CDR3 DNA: TGCAGCGTCCGGACAGGGGGAGAGACCCAGTACTTC. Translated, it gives CSVRTGGETQYF.

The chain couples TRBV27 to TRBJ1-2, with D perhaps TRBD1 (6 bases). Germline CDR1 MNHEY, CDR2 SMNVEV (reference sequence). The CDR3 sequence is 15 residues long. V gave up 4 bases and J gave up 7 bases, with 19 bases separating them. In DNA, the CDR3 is TGTGCCAGCAGTTCACCAGGGGCTGAATCACTTGGCTACACCTTC. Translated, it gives CASSSPGAESLGYTF.

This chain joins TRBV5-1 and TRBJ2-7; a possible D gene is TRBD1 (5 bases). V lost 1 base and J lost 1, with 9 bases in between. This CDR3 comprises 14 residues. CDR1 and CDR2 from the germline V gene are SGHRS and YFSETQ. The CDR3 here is CASSLYQGSYEQYF. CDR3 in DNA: TGCGCCAGCAGCTTGTATCAGGGTTCCTACGAGCAGTACTTC.

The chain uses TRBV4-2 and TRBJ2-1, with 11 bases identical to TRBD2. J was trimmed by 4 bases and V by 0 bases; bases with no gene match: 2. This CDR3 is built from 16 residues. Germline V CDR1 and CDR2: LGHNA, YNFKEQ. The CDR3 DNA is TGTGCCAGCAGCCAAGATTTAGCGGGAGGGTACAATGAGCAGTTCTTC. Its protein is CASSQDLAGGYNEQFF.